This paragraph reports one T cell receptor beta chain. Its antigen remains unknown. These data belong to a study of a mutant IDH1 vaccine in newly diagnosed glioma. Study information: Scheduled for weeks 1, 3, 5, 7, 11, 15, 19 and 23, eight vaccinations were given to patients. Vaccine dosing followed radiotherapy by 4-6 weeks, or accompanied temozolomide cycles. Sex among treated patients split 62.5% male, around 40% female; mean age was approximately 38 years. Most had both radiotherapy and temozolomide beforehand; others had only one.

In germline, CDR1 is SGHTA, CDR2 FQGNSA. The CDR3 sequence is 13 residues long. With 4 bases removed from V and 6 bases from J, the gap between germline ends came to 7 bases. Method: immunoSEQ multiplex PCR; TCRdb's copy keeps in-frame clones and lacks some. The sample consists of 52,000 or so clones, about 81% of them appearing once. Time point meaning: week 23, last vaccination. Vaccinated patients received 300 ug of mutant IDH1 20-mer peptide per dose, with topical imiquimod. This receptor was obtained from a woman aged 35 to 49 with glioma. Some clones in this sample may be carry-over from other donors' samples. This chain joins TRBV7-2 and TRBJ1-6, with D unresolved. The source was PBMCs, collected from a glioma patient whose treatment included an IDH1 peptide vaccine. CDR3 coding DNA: TGTGCCAGCAGCTCTGGACTTAATTCACCCCTCCACTTT. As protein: CASSSGLNSPLHF.